The T cell receptor (beta chain) under discussion was sequenced for a study of cytomegalovirus exposure and HLA in healthy donors (dated by TCRdb to the late 2010s). With respect to the entire study: According to an earlier analysis of several hundred of the donors, about 179 million T cells yielded 117 million unique TCR beta sequences and 276 Gb of sequence data. Roughly 300 gigabases of sequencing data and 70 million to 85 million unique TCR sequences were included in an early release covering several hundred HLA-typed donors. The genetic ancestry cluster associated with self-reported Caucasian donors included around 76% of the 398 genotyped donors. The aim of the study was to test whether cataloging public T cell receptors could identify signatures of past pathogen exposure. The T cell repertoires of 670 or so subjects were profiled by immunosequencing and related to cytomegalovirus serostatus. Besides the first cohort of approximately 710 subjects, a separate validation cohort made up of 120 different subjects was used. High-throughput TCR immunosequencing, statistical association of individual TCRs with disease status, and machine learning were combined to predict cytomegalovirus infection status. To study patterns of TCR occurrence, a later analysis re-analyzed previously published TCR beta repertoires from more than 550 donors and added high-resolution HLA genotyping. Rather than drawing on any new phenotypic data, the later analysis identified candidate immune exposures from TCR beta sequences and the way those sequences occurred across donors. To decide whether each TCR beta V gene segment behaved as functional or pseudogenic, an earlier analysis of 587 of the donors relied on high-throughput TCR beta sequencing. Donor age, sex, ethnicity and CMV serostatus were compiled together with the repertoire data. Genome-wide SNP genotypes for about 55% of the roughly 670 donors were used in a later genetic analysis, which treated that subset as a discovery cohort. All discovery cohort repertoires had been generated using a single sequencing platform. HLA typing covered class I and class II loci at four-digit resolution. Typing coverage differed by locus: A, B, C, DRB1 and DQB1 were typed in roughly 620-630 donors, DQA1 in about 500, DPA1 in nearly 610, and DPB1 in 400 to 480. A few DR-DQ haplotypes were treated as single units for association and clustering because of strong linkage in the cohort. On average, about 200,000 unique TCR beta nucleotide sequences were sequenced per donor among 300 to 500 genotyped donors of the cohort, with 15% to 20% of those sequences being non-productive.

The receptor library was made with the immunoSEQ multiplex PCR assay. A mixture of 60 forward primers for TCR Vbeta segments and 13 reverse primers for TCR Jbeta segments was used in the multiplex PCR. A multiplex PCR assay on genomic DNA amplified the CDR3 region of rearranged TCR beta genes. The Illumina HiSeq System was used to sequence the amplified TCR beta libraries as 87-base-pair reads. Concerning the study's data processing: In a later analysis, 77 million or so unique TCR beta chains were counted across the roughly 670 repertoires, and roughly 11 million of these chains were shared by at least two donors. Raw reads were error-corrected and collapsed into unique sequences by a nearest-neighbor algorithm in which closely related sequences were merged to remove PCR and sequencing errors. CDR3 sequences were aligned to IMGT reference sequences to assign V, D and J gene segments. For a sequence to be retained, a match of at least six nucleotides was required to both a V gene segment and a J gene segment. A rearrangement counted as productive if the CDR3 had no stop codons and remained in frame with V and J, and every other rearrangement counted as non-productive. CDR3 was defined according to IMGT convention as the region running from the second conserved V-encoded cysteine to the conserved J-encoded phenylalanine. In an earlier analysis of around 570 of the donors, sequences lacking an unambiguous match to a single V gene segment were excluded. An earlier analysis of about 600 of the donors called V segments functional above 56.7% productive rearrangements and segregating when the between-donor standard deviation exceeded 5%. A statistical classification framework was built for diagnosing cytomegalovirus status from the catalog of TCR beta chain sequences. A later analysis assigned V and J genes by comparing TCR nucleotide sequences with IMGT/GENE-DB human TR gene sequences. The TCRdist pipeline was used in a later analysis to assign CDR3 sequences and most-parsimonious VDJ recombination scenarios. In a later analysis, each TCR beta chain was defined by its CDR3 amino acid sequence together with its V-gene family, and reads without a unique V-gene family were excluded. To address suspected cross-contamination and a sequencing artifact, a later analysis removed roughly 640 highly shared, low-generation-probability nucleotide sequences. A later analysis calculated a clonal expansion index for each public chain from normalized within-repertoire ranks of inferred template counts. In a later analysis, generation probabilities were computed using a VDJ recombination model fitted to out-of-frame rearrangements, and the results were checked against IGoR. Hypergeometric tests were used in a later analysis to score TCR-TCR, TCR-HLA and TCR-CMV co-occurrence, with a repertoire-size bias correction applied to the TCR pairs. False discovery rates were estimated in a later analysis by permuting HLA or CMV assignments 20 times. In a later analysis, co-occurring TCRs were grouped with DBSCAN, and TCRdist sequence similarity was added when clustering was performed within HLA-allele-positive subsets. Repertoires with fewer than 30,000 or more than 120,000 public chains were left out of co-occurrence clustering, as were five repertoires with anomalous nucleotide sharing. Imported from immuneACCESS, the table was reduced by TCRdb to in-frame sequences with V and J called. These copies leave out some clones; in studies compared against another copy, an unresolved V gene accounts for under half, and the cause of the remainder is not known. From that table come the V and J calls and clone size; the DNA was used to work out D and trimming. For this sample the table gives 200,000 to 250,000 clones, of which 82% were detected only once. In total, the top ten clones hold around 5.4% of the sample.

In total, more than 500 healthy bone marrow donors made up the cohort. At the time of sampling, every cohort member was nominally healthy, though immune exposures that went unrecorded were likely present. The donor was CMV seropositive and belonged to the group of over 250 seropositive cohort members. A peripheral blood sample was collected from each donor, and TCR beta sequencing was performed on peripheral blood mononuclear cells. Genomic DNA extraction from the blood cell samples was performed with the Qiagen DNeasy Blood Extraction Kit. The paper as a whole reports these results and caveats: In a later analysis, TCR association rates were found to vary across HLA loci, with the most associated TCRs seen for DRB1 alleles and the fewest for HLA-C alleles. In a later analysis, HLA-associated TCR beta chains showed more clonal expansion and lower generation probabilities than non-associated chains that were equally common. The authors suggested that the approach could potentially be generalized to other disease states and immunological phenotypes. The 87-base-pair reads could not distinguish some IMGT-functional V segments, including TRBV6-2 and TRBV6-3, so those segments were excluded. When HLA alleles, especially DR and DQ, strongly co-occurred, TCR associations were difficult to assign to individual alleles. The presence/absence analyses assumed that sequencing depth was roughly uniform across donors, and that assumption may not be true. According to a later genetic analysis, donors in an Asian-associated ancestry cluster had fewer N-insertions in productive TCRs than the approximately 650-donor mean. An association between a missense DCLRE1C variant and V-gene and J-gene trimming of TCR beta chains was found in a later genetic analysis and replicated in an independent cohort. About 17 rarely observed V segments, including chromosome 9 orphons, were excluded from the earlier analysis of almost 600 of the donors because counts were too low. Specific HLA alleles were associated with over 15,000 TCR beta sequences at a false discovery rate of 0.05 in a later analysis. Broadly in line with IMGT annotations, most TCR beta V segments showed up in productive rearrangements about 87% or about 30% of the time in an earlier analysis of around 550 of the donors. According to a later analysis, parvovirus B19, influenza, CMV and Epstein-Barr virus appeared linked to several top co-occurrence clusters. A few of the identified cytomegalovirus-associated TCR beta chains were confirmed in vitro to be specific for cytomegalovirus antigens. According to a later analysis, most CMV-associated TCR beta chains appeared to be HLA-restricted, and the HLA associations seemed to be driven largely by CMV exposure. While some public TCRs were present in many individuals, most TCR sequences turned up only very rarely across donors. Only TCR beta chains were sequenced in this cohort, and the absence of alpha or paired-chain data limited detectable features. The classifier was reported to diagnose cytomegalovirus status with high specificity and sensitivity in both the original cohort and the validation cohort. A further reported finding was that TCR beta sequences accurately predicted the HLA-A and HLA-B alleles for most subjects in the first cohort. Immune exposure information for the cohort was limited to CMV serostatus. The sequencing pipeline was judged likely to have produced a cluster of highly shared sequence variants as a technical artifact. Correlated functional status among segregating V segments might reflect linkage disequilibrium, but an unknown experimental factor could not be ruled out. Because some donors lacked HLA typing at each locus, the association tests relied only on the typed subset. A total of 150 or so TCR beta chains were listed by the study as associated with cytomegalovirus.

A remark on this clone: Its recognized antigen is unknown. No base quality information exists; no much larger clone differs at one position.

At the junction V is shortened by 2 bases and J by 8 bases; bases outside the gene matches: 9. Inclusive of the bounding cysteine and phenylalanine, the CDR3 is 15 residues long. The read is trimmed to its CDR3 DNA, 45 bases read in frame from base 1. The germline V gene gives CDR1 as SGHTA and CDR2 as FQGTGA. Recombination connected TRBV7-3 to TRBJ2-1; 7 bases in between match TRBD1. The receptor was isolated from a woman in her thirties or forties in good health and CMV-seropositive. The source material was PBMCs. The DNA is TGTGCCAGCAGCTTAGTACCGGGACAGAACGATGAGCAGTTCTTC. It translates to CASSLVPGQNDEQFF.